This T cell receptor (beta chain) was identified during a study of T cells expressing NK-cell markers. Using the 5' RACE reads, TCRdb records one entry per CDR3 protein without DNA. The table lists about 400,000 distinct CDR3 sequences. General study findings and limits: The CD3+CD56-NKG2C+ fraction of four donors was likewise dominated by these clonotypes.

Concerning this clonotype itself: Antigen: not known.

This CDR3 is built from 14 residues. The V gene's germline CDR1 is SGHRS and CDR2 YFSETQ. The sequenced sample consisted of blood T cells: a sorted CD56 or NKG2C T cell subset, CD4+ or CD8+ T cells, or bulk PBMC T cells (not recorded which). This TCR was sampled from a woman in her 50s in good health. This chain uses TRBV5-1 with TRBJ1-6; the TCRdb D gene call, TRBD1, has no DNA to confirm it. The CDR3 reads CASSSGQDNSPLHF.